Listed here are 7 T cell receptor beta chains from one sample, sequenced in a study of T cells in Graves' hyperthyroidism and ophthalmopathy. What was amplified from RNA transcripts were TCR beta CDR3 regions. The primer set for the first-round RT-PCR of the TCR CDR3 was HTBI. TCRdb reanalysed the multiplex PCR reads using MiXCR and keeps one entry per CDR3 protein. The sample contains fewer than 900,000 distinct CDR3 sequences, over 15% of which appear only once. The specimen was blood. All receptors derive from a man between 18 and 29 years old with Graves' hyperthyroidism.

This clonotype showed up many times. The chain employs TRBV12-3 or TRBV12-4 and TRBJ2-3, with unresolved D. This CDR3 comprises 13 residues. V gave up 2 bases and J gave up 2 bases, with 5 bases separating them. DNA of the CDR3: TGTGCCAGCAGTTTACAACACACAGATACGCAGTATTTT. This codes for CASSLQHTDTQYF.

In this sample, this clonotype turned up a few times. The V call is TRBV7-2, the J call TRBJ1-1; perhaps TRBD1 as D (6 bases). CDR1 and CDR2 (germline): SGHTA, FQGNSA. Trimming stripped 3 bases from V and 3 bases from J, with 23 bases between. CDR3 length: 18 residues. The CDR3 loop reads CASSFSLSRGGADTEAFF. The CDR3 nucleotides are TGTGCCAGCAGCTTTAGCCTCTCTCGGGGGGGCGCGGACACTGAAGCTTTCTTT.

This clonotype was recorded a few times. The rearrangement joins TRBV29-1 to TRBJ1-1; D gene uncertain. Germline values: CDR1 SQVTM, CDR2 ANQGSEA. The CDR3 has 10 amino acids. CDR3 nucleotides: TGCACCGTACTCAAGGGAGACGCTTTCTTT. Translation: CTVLKGDAFF.

The sample holds a few counts of this clonotype. The rearrangement joins TRBV4-2 to TRBJ2-4, with D uncertain. The CDR3 length is 16 residues. CDR1 LGHNA and CDR2 YNFKEQ come from the germline V gene. The V gene lost 0 bases and the J gene lost 0 bases, with 9 bases spanning the gap. Here the CDR3 DNA reads TGTGCCAGCAGCCAAGATAACACAATAGCCAAAAACATTCAGTACTTC. Translating gives CASSQDNTIAKNIQYF.

The chain uses TRBV7-9 and TRBJ1-6, with TRBD1 as a possible D gene (5 bases). Germline CDR1 SEHNR, CDR2 FQNEAQ (reference sequence). Trimming shortened V by 5 bases and J by 8 bases, and 7 bases separated the two germline ends. The CDR3 contains 12 residues. The chain's CDR3 is CASSIRDSPLHF. CDR3 sequence (DNA): TGTGCCAGCAGCATCAGGGATTCACCCCTCCACTTT.

Many counts were recorded for this clonotype. This chain links TRBV7-8 with TRBJ2-3; D possibly corresponds to TRBD2 (6 bases). This CDR3 comprises 16 residues. CDR1 and CDR2 (germline): SGHVS, FQNEAQ. The V end was cut by 5 bases, the J end by 0 bases, with 15 bases between. In DNA, the CDR3 is TGTGCCAGCAGCCCCCCTCTAGCGTCGAGCACAGATACGCAGTATTTT. It encodes CASSPPLASSTDTQYF. The variable domain in full, completed from reference TRBV7-8 and TRBJ2-3, reads GAGVSQSPRYKVAKRGQDVALRCDPISGHVSLFWYQQALGQGPEFLTYFQNEAQLDKSGLPSDRFFAERPEGSVSTLKIQRTQQEDSAVYLCASSPPLASSTDTQYFGPGTRLTVL.

This clonotype was seen repeatedly, ten times or more. CDR3 sequence reads: CASSTRAYEQYF. CDR3 nucleotides: TGTGCCAGCAGCACTAGGGCGTACGAGCAGTACTTC. The chain recombines TRBV7-2 with TRBJ2-7, with D perhaps TRBD2 (5 bases). Trimming removed 5 bases from V and 4 bases from J, with 9 bases in between. CDR3 length: 12 amino acids. Germline CDR1 reads SGHTA; CDR2 reads FQGNSA.